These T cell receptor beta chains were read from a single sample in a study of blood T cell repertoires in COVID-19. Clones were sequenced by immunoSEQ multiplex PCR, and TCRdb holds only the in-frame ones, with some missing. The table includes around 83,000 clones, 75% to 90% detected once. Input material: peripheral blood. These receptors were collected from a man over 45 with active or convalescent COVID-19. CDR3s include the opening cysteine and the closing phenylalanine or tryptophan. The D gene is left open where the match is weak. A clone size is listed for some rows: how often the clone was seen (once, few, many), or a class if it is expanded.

CDR3 DNA: TGTGCCAGCAGTTTACGAGGGAGAAATGAAGCTTTCTTT; CDR3 protein: CASSLRGRNEAFF; V gene: TRBV28; D gene: .; clone size: .; J gene: TRBJ1-1
CDR3 DNA: TGTGCCACCAGTGATTTTGAGGGAAGCACAGATACGCAGTATTTT; CDR3 protein: CATSDFEGSTDTQYF; V gene: TRBV24-1; D gene: .; clone size: .; J gene: TRBJ2-3
CDR3 DNA: TGTGCCAGCTCACCAGACGGGAGAGTCATTGACAATGAGCAGTTCTTC; CDR3 protein: CASSPDGRVIDNEQFF; V gene: TRBV18; D gene: .; clone size: once; J gene: TRBJ2-1
CDR3 DNA: TGTGCCAGCAGCCCGGGGACAGGAACTAATCAGCCCCAGCATTTT; CDR3 protein: CASSPGTGTNQPQHF; V gene: TRBV28; D gene: TRBD1; clone size: .; J gene: TRBJ1-5
CDR3 DNA: TGCGCCACCCAAACAGGGAATGCCGGGGAGCTGTTTTTT; CDR3 protein: CATQTGNAGELFF; V gene: TRBV5-1; D gene: .; clone size: .; J gene: TRBJ2-2
CDR3 DNA: TGTGCCTTTATTTCCGGGACAGCACCTTATGGCTACACCTTC; CDR3 protein: CAFISGTAPYGYTF; V gene: TRBV7-9; D gene: TRBD1; clone size: .; J gene: TRBJ1-2
CDR3 DNA: TGTGCCAGCAGCTTAGACCCGGGACAGAACTATGGCTACACCTTC; CDR3 protein: CASSLDPGQNYGYTF; V gene: TRBV11-2; D gene: TRBD1; clone size: .; J gene: TRBJ1-2
CDR3 DNA: TGTGCCAGCAGCCGCCCGACAGGGACCTCCCTCCACTTT; CDR3 protein: CASSRPTGTSLHF; V gene: TRBV7-2; D gene: TRBD1; clone size: .; J gene: TRBJ1-6
CDR3 DNA: TGTGCCATCAGCCTAGAGACAGGGAACACTGAAGCTTTCTTT; CDR3 protein: CAISLETGNTEAFF; V gene: TRBV10-3; D gene: .; clone size: .; J gene: TRBJ1-1
CDR3 DNA: TGTGCCAGCAGCTTAGAACTATCATTTTCCTACGAGCAGTACTTC; CDR3 protein: CASSLELSFSYEQYF; V gene: TRBV11-2; D gene: .; clone size: .; J gene: TRBJ2-7
CDR3 DNA: TGCGCCAGCAGCTTGGGGGACAGGGACACTGAAGCTTTCTTT; CDR3 protein: CASSLGDRDTEAFF; V gene: TRBV5-1; D gene: TRBD1; clone size: .; J gene: TRBJ1-1